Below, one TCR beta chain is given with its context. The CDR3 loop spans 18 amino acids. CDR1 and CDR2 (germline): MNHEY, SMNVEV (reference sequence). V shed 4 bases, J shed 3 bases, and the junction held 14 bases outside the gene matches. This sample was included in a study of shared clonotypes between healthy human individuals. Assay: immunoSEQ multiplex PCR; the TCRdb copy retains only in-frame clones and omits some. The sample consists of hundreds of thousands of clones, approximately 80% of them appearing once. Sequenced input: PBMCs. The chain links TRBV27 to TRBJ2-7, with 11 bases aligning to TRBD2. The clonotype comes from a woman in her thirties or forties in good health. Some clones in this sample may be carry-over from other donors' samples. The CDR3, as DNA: TGTGCCAGCAGTTCCTACTTAAGGTTAGCGGGAGGGGGCTACGAGCAGTACTTC. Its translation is CASSSYLRLAGGGYEQYF.